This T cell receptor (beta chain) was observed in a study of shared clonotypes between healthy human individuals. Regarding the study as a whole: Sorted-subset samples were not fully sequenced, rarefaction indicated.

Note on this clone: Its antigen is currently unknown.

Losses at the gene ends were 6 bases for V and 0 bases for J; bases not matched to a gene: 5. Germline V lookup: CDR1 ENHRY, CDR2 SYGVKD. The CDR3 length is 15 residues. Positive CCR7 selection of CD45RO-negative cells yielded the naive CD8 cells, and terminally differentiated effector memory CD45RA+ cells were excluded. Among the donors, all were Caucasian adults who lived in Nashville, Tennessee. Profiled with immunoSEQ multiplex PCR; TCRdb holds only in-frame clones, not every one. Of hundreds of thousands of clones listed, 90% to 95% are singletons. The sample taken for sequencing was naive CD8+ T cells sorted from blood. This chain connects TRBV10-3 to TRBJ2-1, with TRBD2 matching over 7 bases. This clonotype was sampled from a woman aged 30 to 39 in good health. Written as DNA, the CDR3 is TGTGCCATCAGCCCTAGCGGCTACTCCTACAATGAGCAGTTCTTC. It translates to CAISPSGYSYNEQFF.